The clone carrying this T cell receptor beta chain occurred many times. The antigen remains undetermined. The sample is drawn from a study of blood T cells in healthy people across ages. Study background: About one barcoded beta molecule per two T cells came from capture by template switching. Whole-study results and caveats: Versus aged donors, long-lived donors had higher diversity and more naive CD4+ cells.

The V gene lost 4 bases and the J gene lost 4 bases, with 12 bases spanning the gap. The germline V gene encodes CDR1 MGHDK and CDR2 SYGVNS. This CDR3 contains 14 residues. Roughly 9.2 milliliters of peripheral blood were drawn from each donor into EDTA-treated tubes. A second roughly 6 to 12 cycle PCR used barcoded and J-beta primers. TCRdb itself ran the 5' RACE reads through MiXCR, one entry per CDR3 protein. This table has some 710,000 distinct CDR3 sequences, 46% appearing once. The sample comprised blood. The sequence came from a man older than 75 in good health. The chain couples TRBV25-1 to TRBJ2-3; D is undetermined. Here the CDR3 DNA reads TGTGCCAGCAGTGGACATACTGTTGCAGATACGCAGTATTTT. Its translation: CASSGHTVADTQYF.